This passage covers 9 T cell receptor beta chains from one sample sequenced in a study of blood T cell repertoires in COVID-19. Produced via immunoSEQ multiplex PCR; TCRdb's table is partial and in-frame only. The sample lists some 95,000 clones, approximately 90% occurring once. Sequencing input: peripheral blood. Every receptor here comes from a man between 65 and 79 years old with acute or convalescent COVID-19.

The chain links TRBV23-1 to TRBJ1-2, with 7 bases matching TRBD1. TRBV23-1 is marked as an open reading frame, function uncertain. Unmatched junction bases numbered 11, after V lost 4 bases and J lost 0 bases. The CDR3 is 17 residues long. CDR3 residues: CASSPPGPTGTNYGYTF. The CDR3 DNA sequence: TGCGCCAGCAGTCCCCCCGGCCCGACAGGGACTAACTATGGCTACACCTTC.

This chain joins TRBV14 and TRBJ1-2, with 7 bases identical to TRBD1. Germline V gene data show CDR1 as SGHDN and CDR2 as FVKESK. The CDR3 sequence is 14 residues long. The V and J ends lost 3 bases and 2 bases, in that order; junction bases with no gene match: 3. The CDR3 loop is CASSHRGQNYGYTF. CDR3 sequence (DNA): TGTGCCAGCAGCCATAGGGGACAGAACTATGGCTACACCTTC.

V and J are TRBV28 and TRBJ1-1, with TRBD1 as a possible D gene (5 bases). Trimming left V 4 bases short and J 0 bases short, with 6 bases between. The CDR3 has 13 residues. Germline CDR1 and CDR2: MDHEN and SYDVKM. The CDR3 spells CASSSGMNTEAFF. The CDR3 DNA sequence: TGTGCCAGCAGTTCAGGGATGAACACTGAAGCTTTCTTT. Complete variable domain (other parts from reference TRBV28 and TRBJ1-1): DVKVTQSSRYLVKRTGEKVFLECVQDMDHENMFWYRQDPGLGLRLIYFSYDVKMKEKGDIPEGYSVSREKKERFSLILESASTNQTSMYLCASSSGMNTEAFFGQGTRLTVV.

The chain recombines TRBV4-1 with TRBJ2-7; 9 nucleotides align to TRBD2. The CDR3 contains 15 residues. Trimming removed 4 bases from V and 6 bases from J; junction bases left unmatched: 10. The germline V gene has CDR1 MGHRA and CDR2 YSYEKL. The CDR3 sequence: CASSLEAGGRGEQYV. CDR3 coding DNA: TGCGCCAGCAGCCTCGAAGCGGGGGGCCGGGGCGAGCAGTACGTC.

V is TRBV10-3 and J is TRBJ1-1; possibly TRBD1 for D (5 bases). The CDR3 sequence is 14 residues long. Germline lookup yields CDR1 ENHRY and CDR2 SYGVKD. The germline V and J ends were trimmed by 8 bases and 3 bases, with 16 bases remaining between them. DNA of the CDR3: TGTGCCATCCGAGTGTGGGGCGGGGACACTGAAGCTTTCTTT. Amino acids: CAIRVWGGDTEAFF.

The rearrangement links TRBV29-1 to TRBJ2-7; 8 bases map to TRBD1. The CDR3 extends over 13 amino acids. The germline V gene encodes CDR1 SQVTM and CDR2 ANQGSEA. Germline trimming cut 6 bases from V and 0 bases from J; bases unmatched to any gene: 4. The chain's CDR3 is CSVRTGPSYEQYV. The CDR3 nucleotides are TGCAGCGTGAGGACAGGGCCCTCCTACGAGCAGTACGTC.

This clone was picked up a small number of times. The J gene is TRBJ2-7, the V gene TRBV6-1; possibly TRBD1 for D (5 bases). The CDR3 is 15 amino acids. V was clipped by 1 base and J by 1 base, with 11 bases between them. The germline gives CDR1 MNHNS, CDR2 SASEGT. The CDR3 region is CASSEVPDSSYEQYV. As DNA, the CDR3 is TGTGCCAGCAGTGAAGTTCCAGACAGTTCCTACGAGCAGTACGTC.

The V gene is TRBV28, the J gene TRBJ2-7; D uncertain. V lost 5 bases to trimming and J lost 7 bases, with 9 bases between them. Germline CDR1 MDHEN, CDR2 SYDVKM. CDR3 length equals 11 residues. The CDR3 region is CASSSAREQYV. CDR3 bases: TGTGCCAGCAGTAGCGCGCGGGAGCAGTACGTC.

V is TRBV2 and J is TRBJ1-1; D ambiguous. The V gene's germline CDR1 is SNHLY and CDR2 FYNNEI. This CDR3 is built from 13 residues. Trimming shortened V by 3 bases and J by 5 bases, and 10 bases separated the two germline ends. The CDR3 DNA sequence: TGTGCCAGCAGTGAGGAGGGTTTAACTGAAGCTTTCTTT. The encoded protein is CASSEEGLTEAFF.